This TCR beta chain stems from a study of blood T cell repertoires in COVID-19 (dated by TCRdb to 2018 to 2020). About the full investigation: Samples covering the acute and convalescent phases of COVID-19 were provided by collaborators in the United States, Italy and Spain. The dataset comprised deeply sampled blood TCRbeta repertoires from subjects exposed to, actively infected with, or recovered from COVID-19. The prospective study material was composed of cDNA or gDNA derived from T cells, B-cell-depleted T cells, or PBMCs. A freely available public database, intended as a resource for researchers studying the immune response to SARS-CoV-2, is where the repertoires were released. Where available, HLA class I and class II types were obtained from metadata supplied by the sample provider rather than from assay-based typing. Samples were obtained from the ongoing ImmuneRACE study (first 160 participants) and from some 1,200 subjects provided by 6 global collaborators. The sample metadata nearly always contained a de-identified subject ID, COVID-19 status, age in years and sex. Results and caveats for the whole study, not just this receptor: How much clinical and demographic metadata was included differed by source and by participant, and the metadata was provided uncurated.

Participants in the prospective study were enrolled through a virtual design, were aged roughly 18 to 100 years, and lived in roughly 26 United States geographic areas. In the prospective study, cohorts were assigned on the basis of participant-reported clinical history obtained from a screening survey and a study questionnaire. Recovered participants in ImmuneRACE Cohort 3 were defined by two consecutive negative NP/OP PCR tests, clearance by a healthcare professional, or resolution of symptoms. Mobile phlebotomists in the prospective study collected whole blood, serum and a nasopharyngeal or oropharyngeal swab from every participant. Over a roughly two-month period, participants in the prospective study had the option of providing additional blood draws and questionnaires. Blood samples from the prospective study were shipped frozen or at room temperature prior to DNA extraction. From a lookup of the germline V gene, CDR1 and CDR2 are MDHEN and SYDVKM. The CDR3 goes from the cysteine to the phenylalanine over 15 residues. The DNA shown is the 45-base CDR3, in frame from base 1. Trimming leaves V shorter by 6 bases and J shorter by 4 bases, with the junction holding 10 bases beyond the gene matches.

Regarding this clone: What this receptor recognizes is not known. No per-base quality is available; no much larger clone lies one base away.

The immunoSEQ Assay, a bias-controlled multiplex PCR, was used to amplify TCRbeta CDR3 regions from genomic DNA. The authors' pipeline ran thus. Nucleated cell counts per sample were estimated from amplification of reference gene primers within the assay. To quantify the absolute abundance of each unique TCRbeta CDR3 rearrangement, sequence reads were collapsed and filtered. For each sample, productive Simpson clonality was calculated by taking the square root of Simpson's diversity index across productive rearrangements. As stored in TCRdb, this immuneACCESS dataset retains in-frame rearrangements with V and J assigned. A fraction of the clones does not appear; measured against another copy, unresolved V genes explain less than half of the discrepancy, and the remainder lacks a known reason. V and J calls and clone size are copied from that table; D and trimming were computed from the DNA. The sample table contains roughly 300,000 clones; only one count was recorded for 90% of them. The ten largest clonotypes hold roughly 1.1% of the sample.

In this chain, TRBV28 is recombined with TRBJ1-1; TRBD1 aligns with 8 central bases. The sequenced material came from PBMCs or T cells enriched from blood (not recorded which). This TCR came from a young woman who had recovered from COVID-19. The CDR3 protein is CASRRTGQGSTEAFF. The DNA sequence reads TGTGCCAGCAGACGAACCGGACAGGGTAGCACTGAAGCTTTCTTT.